Listed here are 15 T cell receptor beta chains from one sample, sequenced in a study of blood T cell repertoires in COVID-19. Clones were read by immunoSEQ multiplex PCR, and TCRdb kept only the in-frame ones, dropping some. Found here are a few hundred thousand clones, approximately 83% of them singletons; the top ten hold under 2.5%. Sequencing used PBMCs or T cells enriched from blood (not recorded which). The receptors stem from a man between 25 and 39 years old who had recovered from COVID-19.

This sequence joins TRBV7-9 and TRBJ2-2, with TRBD2 as a possible D gene (5 bases). The germline V gene encodes CDR1 SEHNR and CDR2 FQNEAQ (reference sequence). The CDR3 is 15 amino acids. The V end lost 0 bases, the J end lost 6 bases, and 11 bases lay between the germline ends. Here the CDR3 DNA reads TGTGCCAGCAGCTTAGCTTCGGGGTCCGCCGGGGAGCTGTTTTTT. Translated: CASSLASGSAGELFF.

In its sample, this clone was seen a few times. The rearrangement joins TRBV2 to TRBJ1-2; perhaps TRBD1 as D (6 bases). The CDR3 is 13 amino acids. The V end was cut by 6 bases, the J end by 2 bases, with 10 bases between. Germline V gene sequence: CDR1 SNHLY, CDR2 FYNNEI. CDR3 loop: CASRDTGNYGYTF. Here the CDR3 DNA reads TGTGCCAGCAGGGATACAGGGAACTATGGCTACACCTTC. The complete variable domain, with remaining parts taken from reference TRBV2 and TRBJ1-2, reads EPEVTQTPSHQVTQMGQEVILRCVPISNHLYFYWYRQILGQKVEFLVSFYNNEISEKSEIFDDQFSVERPDGSNFTLKIRSTKLEDSAMYFCASRDTGNYGYTFGSGTRLTVV.

This clone has only one observation. The J gene is TRBJ2-3, the V gene TRBV12-3 or TRBV12-4; TRBD2 agrees at 7 bases. Trimming cost V 8 bases and J 6 bases; bases outside gene matches: 8. The CDR3 totals 13 residues. The CDR3, as DNA: TGTGCCAGCGGATATTCTAGCGGTGATACGCAGTATTTT. Protein: CASGYSSGDTQYF.

This clone has more than one count but fewer than ten. J is TRBJ1-1 and V is TRBV5-1, with D tentatively TRBD1 (6 bases). There are 16 residues in the CDR3. Trimming left V 1 base short and J 2 bases short, with 15 bases between. CDR1 is SGHRS, CDR2 YFSETQ, per germline. The CDR3 loop is CASSLWGLQGNTEAFF. The DNA of the CDR3 is TGCGCCAGCAGCTTGTGGGGGCTACAGGGAAACACTGAAGCTTTCTTT.

V usage is TRBV5-5 and J usage is TRBJ1-2; 8 bases line up with TRBD1. Germline V gene data show CDR1 as SGHKS and CDR2 as YYEKEE (reference sequence). This CDR3 region has 13 residues. The J segment lost 4 bases and the V segment lost 2 bases, leaving 1 base of the junction unmatched. The CDR3 DNA is TGTGCCAGCAGCTTTGGACAGGGCTATGGCTACACCTTC. Protein: CASSFGQGYGYTF.

In its sample, this clone was seen a few times. The chain employs TRBV13 and TRBJ2-5; D gene unclear. CDR1 and CDR2 (germline): PRHDT, FYEKMQ (reference sequence). V lost 6 bases, J lost 7 bases, and 12 bases lay in between. There are 12 residues in the CDR3. CDR3 protein: CASSYQVGTQYF. In DNA form, the CDR3 reads TGTGCCAGCAGTTACCAGGTGGGGACCCAGTACTTC.

This chain uses TRBV6-2 or TRBV6-3 with TRBJ1-6, with D unclear. There are 15 residues in the CDR3. V was shortened by 3 bases and J by 9 bases, with 15 bases between the two germline ends. Looked up from germline, CDR1 is MNHEY and CDR2 is SVGEGT. The CDR3 sequence: CASSYGATTVSPLHF. CDR3 sequence (DNA): TGTGCCAGCAGTTATGGAGCAACCACCGTTTCACCCCTCCACTTT.

The CDR3 DNA reads as TGTGCCTGGAGGGGACAGGGAAAGGGCTACACCTTC. Encoded protein: CAWRGQGKGYTF. J is TRBJ1-2 and V is TRBV30; TRBD1 aligns across 9 bases. J lost 8 bases, V lost 3 bases, and 4 bases had no gene match. In germline, CDR1 is GTSNPN, CDR2 SVGIG (reference sequence). The CDR3 spans 12 residues.

This clone showed up just once. CDR3 nucleotide sequence: TGCGCCAGCAGCTTGCTCGGCAACCCTAGTTATAATTCACCCCTCCACTTT. It encodes CASSLLGNPSYNSPLHF. The chain is built from TRBV5-1 and TRBJ1-6, with unresolved D. Germline values: CDR1 SGHRS, CDR2 YFSETQ. Trimming removed 1 base from V and 4 bases from J, with 15 bases in between. This CDR3 is 17 amino acids long.

A word on this clone: Different DNA sequences within this sample yield the same CDR3. The chain combines TRBV18 with TRBJ1-1; tentative D call: TRBD1 (5 bases). The CDR3 has 13 residues. V was trimmed by 3 bases and J by 5 bases, leaving 10 bases between them. CDR1 is KGHSH and CDR2 is LQKENI in the germline V gene. The CDR3 is CASSPDRGTEAFF. DNA of the CDR3: TGTGCCAGCTCACCGGATCGGGGGACTGAAGCTTTCTTT.

This clone came up once. The J gene is TRBJ2-5, the V gene TRBV7-2; 13 bases agree with TRBD2. Germline V CDR1 and CDR2: SGHTA, FQGNSA. The CDR3 is 19 residues long. The ends lost 5 bases at V and 4 bases at J; junction bases unmatched: 16. The CDR3 reads CASSPRWGTSGTRGETQYF. CDR3 nucleotide sequence: TGTGCCAGCAGCCCCAGGTGGGGGACTAGCGGGACCAGGGGAGAGACCCAGTACTTC.

This CDR3 reads CASSGQRGEADTQYF. The CDR3 DNA is TGTGCCAGCAGCGGACAGCGGGGGGAGGCAGATACGCAGTATTTT. The rearrangement uses TRBV7-2 and TRBJ2-3; the match to TRBD2 covers 9 bases. The CDR3 spans 15 residues. CDR1 is SGHTA, CDR2 FQGNSA, per germline. Trimming at V came to 5 bases and at J to 4 bases, leaving 7 bases not matched to a gene. The full variable domain, in which reference TRBV7-2 and TRBJ2-3 provide the parts outside the CDR3, is GAGVSQSPSNKVTEKGKDVELRCDPISGHTALYWYRQSLGQGLEFLIYFQGNSAPDKSGLPSDRFSAERTGGSVSTLTIQRTQQEDSAVYLCASSGQRGEADTQYFGPGTRLTVL.

This clone appeared a single time. Other DNA sequences in the sample encode the same CDR3. The chain joins TRBV12-3 or TRBV12-4 to TRBJ1-1, with D perhaps matching TRBD1 (6 bases). This CDR3 is 13 amino acids long. The V end lost 5 bases, the J end lost 8 bases, and 15 bases lay between the germline ends. The CDR3 bases are TGTGCCAGCAGTCTTCAGGGCAGGGGCGAAGCTTTCTTT. Translated, it gives CASSLQGRGEAFF.

J is TRBJ1-2 and V is TRBV6-2 or TRBV6-3; D is perhaps TRBD1 (5 bases). Germline CDR1 reads MNHEY; CDR2 reads SVGEGT. The germline V and J ends were trimmed by 2 bases and 4 bases, with 8 bases remaining between them. The CDR3 length is 13 residues. CDR3 sequence reads: CASSYARAYGYTF. Here the CDR3 DNA reads TGTGCCAGCAGTTACGCCAGGGCCTATGGCTACACCTTC.

This chain links TRBV6-5 with TRBJ2-7, with TRBD1 as a possible D gene (5 bases). Germline CDR1 reads MNHEY; CDR2 reads SVGAGI. CDR3 length equals 14 residues. V was clipped by 2 bases and J by 2 bases, with 10 bases between them. The CDR3: CASSYGQGPYEQYF. In DNA, the CDR3 is TGTGCCAGCAGTTACGGTCAGGGTCCCTACGAGCAGTACTTC.